Following are 12 T cell receptor beta chains from one sample sequenced in a study of cytomegalovirus exposure and HLA in healthy donors. PCR amplification relied on 60 Vbeta primers (plus 13 Jbeta primers). Measured with immunoSEQ multiplex PCR; TCRdb has only the in-frame clones, and not every one. The data hold over 150,000 clones, with more than 70% observed a single time. The source material was PBMCs. The receptors here all came from a middle-aged woman in good health and CMV-seropositive.

The chain employs TRBV6-5 and TRBJ1-5; 7 bases align to TRBD1. The CDR3 contains 15 residues. With V trimmed by 0 bases and J by 3 bases, 2 bases remained unmatched. Looked up from germline, CDR1 is MNHEY and CDR2 is SVGAGI. The CDR3 sequence: CASSYSGQSNQPQHF. The CDR3 DNA reads as TGTGCCAGCAGTTACTCGGGACAGTCCAATCAGCCCCAGCATTTT.

The rearrangement joins TRBV9 to TRBJ2-7; 8 bases align to TRBD2. Germline values: CDR1 SGDLS, CDR2 YYNGEE. After removal of 3 bases from V and 5 bases from J, the junction contained 10 bases not matched to a gene. This CDR3 is built from 15 residues. DNA of the CDR3: TGTGCCAGCAGCGGACCGGGACTAGGGTACCACGAGCAGTACTTC. Translating it yields CASSGPGLGYHEQYF.

The chain combines TRBV5-6 with TRBJ2-5, with 9 bases lining up with TRBD2. Germline CDR1 reads SGHDT; CDR2 reads YYEEEE. V trimming: 4 bases; J trimming: 3 bases; junction bases outside the gene matches: 7. CDR3 length: 15 amino acids. CDR3 sequence: CASSGGGRAEETQYF. The CDR3 nucleotides are TGTGCCAGCAGCGGGGGCGGGAGGGCCGAAGAGACCCAGTACTTC.

The genes are TRBV5-1 and TRBJ2-2, with 13 nucleotides matching TRBD2. J lost 3 bases, V lost 4 bases, and 12 bases had no gene match. The CDR3 runs to 19 residues. Germline CDR1 and CDR2: SGHRS and YFSETQ. CDR3 in DNA: TGCGCCAGCAGCCCAAGGACTAGCGGGAGTAAGGGCGACACCGGGGAGCTGTTTTTT. It specifies CASSPRTSGSKGDTGELFF.

The rearrangement joins TRBV11-2 to TRBJ2-2; 8 bases are a match to TRBD1. The CDR3 covers 18 residues. Germline V gene sequence: CDR1 SGHAT, CDR2 FQNNGV. V was pared by 3 bases and J by 5 bases, with 14 bases of the junction left unmatched. As DNA, the CDR3 is TGTGCCAGCAGCTTCCGGGACAGGAGCCTGGCCGGAACCGGGGAGCTGTTTTTT. The encoded protein is CASSFRDRSLAGTGELFF.

This clone has more than one count but fewer than ten. V and J are TRBV5-8 and TRBJ1-4; a possible D gene is TRBD1 (6 bases). The CDR3 has 15 residues. V was clipped by 4 bases and J by 0 bases, with 10 bases between them. The germline V gene encodes CDR1 SGHTS and CDR2 YDEGEE. This CDR3 is CASSPEGATNEKLFF. In DNA, the CDR3 is TGTGCCAGCAGCCCTGAGGGGGCAACTAATGAAAAACTGTTTTTT.

V and J are TRBV7-9 and TRBJ1-1; TRBD1 might be the D (6 bases). The CDR3 runs 15 residues. Germline CDR1 and CDR2: SEHNR and FQNEAQ (reference sequence). Trimming took off 0 bases at V and 1 base at J, with 9 bases between the two ends. CDR3 DNA: TGTGCCAGCAGCTTAGCGCGGGGGCGGAACACTGAAGCTTTCTTT. This codes for CASSLARGRNTEAFF. Variable domain in full (rest from reference TRBV7-9 and TRBJ1-1): DTGVSQNPRHKITKRGQNVTFRCDPISEHNRLYWYRQTLGQGPEFLTYFQNEAQLEKSRLLSDRFSAERPKGSFSTLEIQRTEQGDSAMYLCASSLARGRNTEAFFGQGTRLTVV.

The chain joins TRBV18 to TRBJ1-1, with D perhaps TRBD1 (5 bases). This CDR3 is built from 14 residues. Per germline, CDR1 KGHSH and CDR2 LQKENI. V lost 2 bases to trimming and J lost 0 bases, with 7 bases between them. This CDR3 is CASSPSGLNTEAFF. The CDR3 DNA reads TGTGCCAGCTCACCATCAGGGCTGAACACTGAAGCTTTCTTT.

This clone was counted a single time. The V and J genes are TRBV7-9 and TRBJ2-7; TRBD2 agrees at 11 bases. Germline V lookup: CDR1 SEHNR, CDR2 FQNEAQ (reference sequence). V shed 4 bases and J 3 bases; nucleotides not matched to a gene: 14. The CDR3 has 18 residues. The CDR3: CASSSDQSQLAGVYEQYF. CDR3 nucleotides: TGTGCCAGCAGCTCGGACCAGTCGCAACTAGCGGGAGTCTACGAGCAGTACTTC. Supplemented by reference TRBV7-9 and TRBJ2-7, the full variable domain reads DTGVSQNPRHKITKRGQNVTFRCDPISEHNRLYWYRQTLGQGPEFLTYFQNEAQLEKSRLLSDRFSAERPKGSFSTLEIQRTEQGDSAMYLCASSSDQSQLAGVYEQYFGPGTRLTVT.

V gene TRBV6-5 combines with J gene TRBJ2-7; maybe TRBD1 (6 bases). This CDR3 contains 13 residues. The V gene lost 11 bases and the J gene lost 2 bases, with 16 bases spanning the gap. The germline V gene encodes CDR1 MNHEY and CDR2 SVGAGI. CDR3 region: CAVARDKTYEQYF. The CDR3 region has the DNA TGTGCCGTGGCCCGGGACAAAACCTACGAGCAGTACTTC.

J is TRBJ2-1 and V is TRBV27; 16 nucleotides line up with TRBD2. With V trimmed by 2 bases and J by 8 bases, 6 bases remained unmatched. Germline lookup yields CDR1 MNHEY and CDR2 SMNVEV (reference sequence). CDR3 size: 17 residues. This chain's CDR3 is CASSLPGLAGGPHEQFF. CDR3 DNA sequence: TGTGCCAGCAGTTTACCGGGACTAGCGGGAGGGCCACATGAGCAGTTCTTC.

This chain's CDR3 is CATGLAGVVNEQFF. The CDR3, as DNA: TGTGCCACCGGACTAGCGGGAGTGGTAAATGAGCAGTTCTTC. The chain carries TRBV10-3 and TRBJ2-1; 13 bases are shared with TRBD2. J was trimmed by 7 bases and V by 10 bases; bases with no gene match: 7. The CDR3 sequence is 14 residues long. Per the germline V gene, CDR1 is ENHRY and CDR2 is SYGVKD.